These 32 T cell receptor beta chains originate from one sample sequenced in a study of T cell changes during pregnancy in multiple sclerosis. Produced via immunoSEQ multiplex PCR; TCRdb's table is partial and in-frame only. Seen here are tens of thousands of clones, over 75% observed once, and the top ten hold over 0.7%. This specimen was peripheral blood, taken before pregnancy. The receptor source for this set is a female donor with multiple sclerosis, enrolled in a pregnancy study.

The rearrangement uses TRBV4-2 and TRBJ1-1; no clear D. The CDR3 covers 13 residues. The germline V and J ends were trimmed by 1 base and 6 bases, with 9 bases remaining between them. CDR1 LGHNA and CDR2 YNFKEQ come from the germline V gene. Here the CDR3 DNA reads TGTGCCAGCAGCCAAGTTCAGAGGGCTGAAGCTTTCTTT. It yields the protein CASSQVQRAEAFF.

The gene calls are TRBV19 and TRBJ1-1; weak D call: TRBD1 (5 bases). V was cut by 5 bases and J by 5 bases, with 21 bases left in between. The V gene's germline CDR1 is LNHDA and CDR2 SQIVND (reference sequence). There are 16 residues in the CDR3. CDR3 region: CASSQRMGLGGTEAFF. CDR3 coding DNA: TGTGCCAGTAGTCAAAGGATGGGGCTCGGGGGGACTGAAGCTTTCTTT.

The rearrangement joins TRBV30 to TRBJ1-1; 8 nucleotides match TRBD1. This CDR3 region has 13 residues. Unmatched junction bases numbered 5, after V lost 8 bases and J lost 0 bases. CDR1 is GTSNPN and CDR2 is SVGIG in the germline V gene (reference sequence). The chain's CDR3 is CAGDRGMNTEAFF. In nucleotides, the CDR3 is TGTGCCGGAGACAGGGGAATGAACACTGAAGCTTTCTTT.

The chain combines TRBV19 with TRBJ2-5; a weak D match, TRBD2 (6 bases). With 3 bases removed from V and 3 bases from J, the gap between germline ends came to 17 bases. The CDR3 length is 16 residues. Germline V lookup: CDR1 LNHDA, CDR2 SQIVND (reference sequence). The CDR3 here is CASSIQAPASEETQYF. The CDR3 nucleotides read TGTGCCAGTAGTATTCAAGCCCCGGCTAGCGAAGAGACCCAGTACTTC.

The chain links TRBV7-2 to TRBJ2-5, with D possibly TRBD2 on 5 matching bases. The V end lost 1 base, the J end lost 5 bases, and 14 bases lay between the germline ends. Germline CDR1 and CDR2: SGHTA and FQGNSA. This CDR3 comprises 15 residues. This chain's CDR3 is CASSLDGREEETQYF. CDR3 in DNA: TGTGCCAGCAGCTTAGACGGCCGGGAAGAGGAGACCCAGTACTTC.

This chain joins TRBV18 and TRBJ2-7; D might be TRBD2 (6 bases). Germline CDR1 KGHSH, CDR2 LQKENI. This CDR3 is built from 16 residues. Trimming left V 0 bases short and J 3 bases short, with 15 bases between. The CDR3 here is CASSPPEVTRLYEQYF. The CDR3 region has the DNA TGTGCCAGCTCACCACCGGAGGTGACTAGACTCTACGAGCAGTACTTC.

This sequence joins TRBV5-1 and TRBJ2-1; TRBD2 agrees at 7 bases. CDR3 size: 12 residues. Trimming took 7 bases from V and 7 from J; bases not matched to a gene: 5. Looked up from germline, CDR1 is SGHRS and CDR2 is YFSETQ. CDR3 region: CASLGGVNEQFF. The CDR3 DNA sequence: TGCGCCAGCTTGGGAGGGGTAAATGAGCAGTTCTTC.

The genes are TRBV25-1 and TRBJ2-1; D might be TRBD2 (6 bases). Germline CDR1 and CDR2: MGHDK and SYGVNS. The CDR3 totals 13 residues. V shed 4 bases and J shed 5 bases, with 9 bases lying between them. The CDR3 here is CASSGGVHNEQFF. Here the CDR3 DNA reads TGTGCCAGCAGTGGGGGGGTTCACAATGAGCAGTTCTTC.

The gene calls are TRBV6-4 and TRBJ2-7, with 12 bases identical to TRBD2. The CDR3 sequence is 16 residues long. Germline CDR1 reads MRHNA; CDR2 reads SNTAGT. The V and J ends lost 2 bases and 3 bases, in that order; junction bases with no gene match: 5. The CDR3 sequence is CASSDPRLAGDYEQYF. As DNA, the CDR3 is TGTGCCAGCAGTGACCCCCGACTAGCGGGGGACTACGAGCAGTACTTC.

V and J are TRBV4-2 and TRBJ2-5; possibly TRBD2 for D (6 bases). The V gene's germline CDR1 is LGHNA and CDR2 YNFKEQ. V lost 4 bases and J lost 5, with 17 bases in between. CDR3 length: 15 residues. The CDR3 nucleotides read TGTGCCAGCAGCCGTTTGACGCCAGGGACTGAGACCCAGTACTTC. Protein product: CASSRLTPGTETQYF.

The chain couples TRBV6-5 to TRBJ2-5; D perhaps matches TRBD1 (5 bases). In germline, CDR1 is MNHEY, CDR2 SVGAGI. CDR3 length: 14 residues. V was shortened by 3 bases and J by 1 base, with 9 bases between the two germline ends. Here the CDR3 DNA reads TGTGCCAGCAGTTATCAGGGCAGCCAAGAGACCCAGTACTTC. Translated: CASSYQGSQETQYF.

Worth noting for this clone: Sequence at one end of the junction differs from germline and may be a read error. J is TRBJ1-5 and V is TRBV19; D not resolved. Germline V gene data show CDR1 as LNHDA and CDR2 as SQIVND (reference sequence). The length of the CDR3 is 13 residues. CDR3 DNA: TGTGCCAGTAGCCCGAGGGATAATCGGCCCCAGCATTTT. Translation: CASSPRDNRPQHF.

V usage is TRBV4-3 and J usage is TRBJ1-5, with a weak D call TRBD1 (5 bases). Per the germline V gene, CDR1 is LGHNA and CDR2 is YSLEER. The CDR3 has 17 amino acids. With 2 bases removed from V and 4 bases from J, the gap between germline ends came to 18 bases. In DNA, the CDR3 is TGCGCCAGCAGCCAACAGCGGGGCGGGGGAAGAAATCAGCCCCAGCATTTT. Protein: CASSQQRGGGRNQPQHF.

The V call is TRBV6-4, the J call TRBJ2-2, with D possibly TRBD2 on 7 matching bases. The CDR3 totals 15 residues. Germline V gene sequence: CDR1 MRHNA, CDR2 SNTAGT. The V gene lost 7 bases and the J gene lost 5 bases, with 17 bases spanning the gap. The CDR3 DNA is TGTGCCAGCACCTCCGCGGCGGGGGCAACCGGGGAGCTGTTTTTT. Translated: CASTSAAGATGELFF.

This rearrangement joins TRBV9 to TRBJ2-3, with a tentative D call TRBD1 (7 bases). There are 14 residues in the CDR3. CDR1 SGDLS and CDR2 YYNGEE come from the germline V gene. Trimming removed 4 bases at V and 3 bases at J, with 12 bases between. The CDR3 DNA reads TGTGCCAGCAGCTTGGAGGGGGCGACAGATACGCAGTATTTT. It specifies CASSLEGATDTQYF.

The V gene is TRBV25-1, the J gene TRBJ2-3, with D uncertain. Germline-derived CDR1 and CDR2 are MGHDK and SYGVNS. The CDR3 runs to 17 residues. The V and J ends lost 0 bases and 1 base respectively, with 14 bases between them. The CDR3 sequence is CASSEYPTRSGTDTQYF. The CDR3 DNA is TGTGCCAGCAGTGAATATCCGACAAGGTCCGGCACAGATACGCAGTATTTT.

The chain recombines TRBV7-3 with TRBJ2-3; 8 bases are shared with TRBD2. The length of the CDR3 is 15 residues. CDR1 is SGHTA, CDR2 FQGTGA, per germline. V gave up 5 bases and J gave up 2 bases; unmatched junction bases: 6. CDR3 residues: CASSDSGAPTDTQYF. The CDR3 DNA follows: TGTGCCAGCAGCGATAGCGGGGCACCCACAGATACGCAGTATTTT.

The chain recombines TRBV6-4 with TRBJ2-3, with 11 positions matching TRBD2. The germline CDR1 and CDR2 sequences are MRHNA and SNTAGT. The V gene end was trimmed by 6 bases and the J gene end by 7 bases; junction bases not matched to a gene: 6. The CDR3 is made up of 14 amino acids. CDR3 region: CASSDSGGANTQYF. In DNA form, the CDR3 reads TGTGCCAGCAGCGATAGCGGGGGGGCAAATACGCAGTATTTT.

V usage is TRBV6-5 and J usage is TRBJ2-3, with TRBD2 matching over 9 bases. CDR3 length: 16 residues. Trimming took 0 bases from V and 4 from J; bases not matched to a gene: 5. CDR1 and CDR2 (germline): MNHEY, SVGAGI. The CDR3 nucleotides read TGTGCCAGCAGTTACTCCCGGACTAGCGCGGCAGATACGCAGTATTTT. It encodes CASSYSRTSAADTQYF.

The chain recombines TRBV30 with TRBJ1-3; D gene unclear. Germline CDR1 is GTSNPN and CDR2 is SVGIG (reference sequence). With 5 bases removed from V and 5 bases from J, the gap between germline ends came to 13 bases. This CDR3 has 13 amino acids. Written as DNA, the CDR3 is TGTGCCTGGGAGGCCAATGAACGAAACACCATATATTTT. It codes for CAWEANERNTIYF.

The rearrangement joins TRBV7-6 to TRBJ1-1; D perhaps matches TRBD1 (6 bases). Germline V gives CDR1 SGHVS, CDR2 FNYEAQ. The V end lost 5 bases, the J end lost 6 bases, and 7 bases lay between the germline ends. This CDR3 region has 11 residues. In DNA, the CDR3 is TGTGCCAGCAGCGAGGGGGCTGAAGCTTTCTTT. It encodes CASSEGAEAFF.

The gene calls are TRBV16 and TRBJ2-7; D perhaps matches TRBD2 (7 bases). The germline V gene encodes CDR1 KGHSY and CDR2 FQNENV. V gave up 3 bases and J gave up 6 bases, with 12 bases separating them. The CDR3 totals 13 residues. This CDR3 reads CASSHPRGAEQYF. The CDR3 DNA reads as TGTGCCAGCAGCCACCCTCGGGGGGCCGAGCAGTACTTC.

This chain joins TRBV6-6 and TRBJ1-1, with D possibly being TRBD1 (5 bases). The V end was cut by 7 bases, the J end by 5 bases, with 14 bases between. This CDR3 comprises 13 residues. CDR1 is MNHNY, CDR2 SVGAGI, per germline (reference sequence). The CDR3 sequence: CASTTGVGTEAFF. DNA of the CDR3: TGTGCCAGCACCACGGGGGTGGGAACTGAAGCTTTCTTT.

The chain carries TRBV14 and TRBJ2-7, with 8 bases matching TRBD1. CDR1 is SGHDN and CDR2 is FVKESK in the germline V gene. The CDR3 is 16 amino acids. The trim removed 5 bases at V and 6 bases at J, leaving 15 bases unmatched. CDR3 nucleotide sequence: TGTGCCAGCAGCGGTTTGGACAGGGTAAAGGAGGGCGAGCAGTACTTC. Translated, it gives CASSGLDRVKEGEQYF.

The chain recombines TRBV19 with TRBJ2-1; possible D gene TRBD1, 6 bases. Trimming took off 3 bases at V and 7 bases at J, with 19 bases between the two ends. CDR3 length: 16 amino acids. The germline V gene has CDR1 LNHDA and CDR2 SQIVND (reference sequence). This CDR3 reads CASSMQGQGSGNEQFF. CDR3 sequence (DNA): TGTGCCAGTAGTATGCAAGGCCAGGGGTCTGGGAATGAGCAGTTCTTC.

CDR3 in amino acids: CASSLEGGPNTGELFF. In DNA, the CDR3 is TGTGCCAGCAGCCTGGAGGGGGGGCCGAACACCGGGGAGCTGTTTTTT. The chain combines TRBV5-6 with TRBJ2-2, with a possible D match to TRBD2 (7 bases). Germline V gene data show CDR1 as SGHDT and CDR2 as YYEEEE. This CDR3 region has 16 residues. Trimming took off 4 bases at V and 0 bases at J, with 13 bases between the two ends.

The V call is TRBV7-3, the J call TRBJ2-2; the D gene is possibly TRBD1 (5 bases). CDR1 is SGHTA, CDR2 FQGTGA, per germline. V lost 1 base and J lost 6, with 6 bases in between. This CDR3 has 13 residues. The CDR3 sequence is CASSLRGPGELFF. In nucleotides, the CDR3 is TGTGCCAGCAGCTTAAGGGGCCCCGGGGAGCTGTTTTTT. Full variable domain (missing parts from reference TRBV7-3 and TRBJ2-2): GAGVSQTPSNKVTEKGKYVELRCDPISGHTALYWYRQSLGQGPEFLIYFQGTGAADDSGLPNDRFFAVRPEGSVSTLKIQRTERGDSAVYLCASSLRGPGELFFGEGSRLTVL.

This rearrangement joins TRBV18 to TRBJ1-2, with TRBD1 identical over 9 bases. From germline, CDR1 is KGHSH and CDR2 LQKENI. After removal of 5 bases from V and 4 bases from J, the junction contained 11 bases not matched to a gene. The CDR3 loop spans 16 amino acids. CDR3 nucleotide sequence: TGTGCCAGCTCAACCGGGACAGGGAATCCCAGCTATGGCTACACCTTC. Translation gives CASSTGTGNPSYGYTF.

The chain has TRBV11-2 and TRBJ1-6; D is uncertain. V gave up 5 bases and J gave up 6 bases, with 14 bases separating them. Germline loops: CDR1 SGHAT, CDR2 FQNNGV. The CDR3 loop spans 15 amino acids. CDR3 in amino acids: CASSPNSEPNSPLHF. The CDR3 DNA follows: TGTGCCAGCAGCCCCAACAGTGAACCTAATTCACCCCTCCACTTT.

The chain uses TRBV4-2 and TRBJ2-7; 10 bases match TRBD1. CDR1 is LGHNA, CDR2 YNFKEQ, per germline. This CDR3 is 16 amino acids long. The J segment lost 5 bases and the V segment lost 0 bases, leaving 7 bases of the junction unmatched. The CDR3 DNA reads TGTGCCAGCAGCCAAGATACGGGACAGGGGTTCGACGAGCAGTACTTC. Translation: CASSQDTGQGFDEQYF.

The rearrangement joins TRBV23-1 to TRBJ1-5; D is unresolved. TRBV23-1 qualifies as an ORF whose function is uncertain. The CDR3 is 12 residues long. V lost 4 bases and J 6 bases, leaving 7 bases between the germline ends. The DNA for the CDR3 is TGCGCCAGCAGTCCTACTTGTCAGCCCCAGCATTTT. Translated, it gives CASSPTCQPQHF.

The V call is TRBV12-5, the J call TRBJ1-2, with 7 bases aligning to TRBD1. The CDR3 extends over 15 amino acids. Losses at the gene ends were 3 bases for V and 3 bases for J; bases not matched to a gene: 7. Germline V lookup: CDR1 LGHNT, CDR2 FRNRAP. CDR3 sequence: CASGFPTGTHYGYTF. The CDR3 DNA sequence: TGTGCTAGTGGTTTCCCGACAGGGACCCACTATGGCTACACCTTC.